Each of the 31 T cell receptor beta chains below was sequenced from the same sample in a study of Ad26.COV2.S vaccination and SARS-CoV-2 variants. As to treatment: roughly 18 received Ad26.COV2.S at low or high dose, single or two shots; about five received placebo; per-sample allocation not given. The study sampled participants on day 63 after the first vaccine or placebo injection. The assay was immunoSEQ multiplex PCR, and TCRdb's table has in-frame clones only and misses some. The sample carries approximately 350,000 clones, about nine tenths recorded once. The sequenced sample was peripheral blood, obtained in a trial of Ad26.COV2.S vaccine versus placebo. These receptors came from a person between 18 and 65 years old who received the Ad26.COV2.S COVID-19 vaccine or a placebo.

There are a few counts of this clone. This chain connects TRBV7-8 to TRBJ1-2; possibly TRBD1 for D (6 bases). Trimming removed 5 bases from V and 14 bases from J, with 15 bases in between. CDR1 and CDR2 from the germline V gene are SGHVS and FQNEAQ. The CDR3 consists of 11 residues. The CDR3 coding sequence is TGTGCCAGCAGCCAGGGGATTCTTGTAACCTTC. This sequence encodes CASSQGILVTF.

V usage is TRBV7-6 and J usage is TRBJ2-3; weak D call: TRBD2 (5 bases). Looked up from germline, CDR1 is SGHVS and CDR2 is FNYEAQ. The length of the CDR3 is 13 residues. V was shortened by 5 bases and J by 1 base, with 7 bases between the two germline ends. The chain's CDR3 is CASSQEGTDTQYF. The CDR3 DNA reads as TGTGCCAGCAGCCAGGAGGGCACAGATACGCAGTATTTT. Using reference TRBV7-6 and TRBJ2-3 for the parts outside the CDR3, the full variable domain is GAGVSQSPRYKVTKRGQDVALRCDPISGHVSLYWYRQALGQGPEFLTYFNYEAQQDKSGLPNDRFSAERPEGSISTLTIQRTEQRDSAMYRCASSQEGTDTQYFGPGTRLTVL.

The chain is built from TRBV13 and TRBJ1-1, with D tentatively TRBD1 (5 bases). The CDR3 length is 16 residues. Germline V lookup: CDR1 PRHDT, CDR2 FYEKMQ (reference sequence). V lost 3 bases and J 1 base, leaving 15 bases between the germline ends. The CDR3 nucleotides read TGTGCCAGCAGCTTCAAGGAGTCGGGGCGGAACACTGAAGCTTTCTTT. The encoded protein is CASSFKESGRNTEAFF. Complete variable domain (other parts from reference TRBV13 and TRBJ1-1): AAGVIQSPRHLIKEKRETATLKCYPIPRHDTVYWYQQGPGQDPQFLISFYEKMQSDKGSIPDRFSAQQFSDYHSELNMSSLELGDSALYFCASSFKESGRNTEAFFGQGTRLTVV.

V and J are TRBV14 and TRBJ2-1; TRBD2 matches 8 bases. With V trimmed by 1 base and J by 8 bases, 4 bases remained unmatched. The CDR3 is 14 residues long. In germline, CDR1 is SGHDN, CDR2 FVKESK. The chain's CDR3 is CASSQAGGLDEQFF. DNA for the CDR3: TGTGCCAGCAGCCAAGCGGGGGGGTTGGATGAGCAGTTCTTC.

The chain carries TRBV6-7 and TRBJ2-2; D uncertain. TRBV6-7 is an ORF for which the function is uncertain. V was shortened by 5 bases and J by 0 bases, with 10 bases between the two germline ends. The CDR3 length is 15 residues. The CDR3 sequence is CASSPARANTGELFF. CDR3 coding DNA: TGTGCCAGCAGTCCCGCCCGGGCGAACACCGGGGAGCTGTTTTTT.

J is TRBJ2-7 and V is TRBV11-1; 8 bases are shared with TRBD1. Germline values: CDR1 SGHAT, CDR2 FQDESV (reference sequence). Trimming removed 5 bases from V and 4 bases from J; junction bases left unmatched: 10. The CDR3 length is 15 residues. The CDR3 protein is CASSGMWDRQYEQYF. The DNA of the CDR3 is TGTGCCAGCAGCGGAATGTGGGACAGGCAATACGAGCAGTACTTC.

This chain uses TRBV4-2 with TRBJ2-7; D is ambiguous. Germline V gene lookup returns CDR1 LGHNA and CDR2 YNFKEQ. The CDR3 runs 15 residues. V dropped 1 base and J dropped 0 bases, with 10 bases sitting between them. The CDR3 reads CASSQGTGRSYEQYF. In nucleotides, the CDR3 is TGTGCCAGCAGCCAAGGTACCGGACGCTCCTACGAGCAGTACTTC.

The chain recombines TRBV9 with TRBJ2-2; 8 positions agree with TRBD2. After removal of 2 bases from V and 4 bases from J, the junction contained 7 bases not matched to a gene. Germline V gene sequence: CDR1 SGDLS, CDR2 YYNGEE. This CDR3 has 16 residues. In DNA, the CDR3 is TGTGCCAGCAGCGTTGCGGGGGGACGGAGCACCGGGGAGCTGTTTTTT. It is translated as CASSVAGGRSTGELFF. Based on the CDR3 plus reference TRBV9 and TRBJ2-2, the full variable domain is DSGVTQTPKHLITATGQRVTLRCSPRSGDLSVYWYQQSLDQGLQFLIQYYNGEERAKGNILERFSAQQFPDLHSELNLSSLELGDSALYFCASSVAGGRSTGELFFGEGSRLTVL.

The chain combines TRBV6-5 with TRBJ1-1, with 8 bases identical to TRBD1. In germline, CDR1 is MNHEY, CDR2 SVGAGI. V lost 6 bases to trimming and J lost 2 bases; unmatched junction nucleotides: 2. The CDR3 covers 13 residues. CDR3 sequence (DNA): TGTGCCAGCAGGGACAGGGCAAACACTGAAGCTTTCTTT. Its translation: CASRDRANTEAFF.

The gene calls are TRBV11-1 and TRBJ1-1; TRBD1 matches 7 bases. CDR1 and CDR2 (germline): SGHAT, FQDESV (reference sequence). After removal of 5 bases from V and 4 bases from J, the junction contained 7 bases not matched to a gene. This CDR3 has 14 residues. The CDR3 reads CASSQRGPGTEAFF. CDR3 nucleotides: TGTGCCAGCAGCCAAAGGGGGCCGGGCACTGAAGCTTTCTTT.

The chain is built from TRBV3-1 (or the pseudogene TRBV3-2) and TRBJ2-7; 12 bases fit TRBD1. The CDR3 covers 15 residues. The trim removed 5 bases at V and 4 bases at J, leaving 6 bases unmatched. Germline V gives CDR1 LGHDT, CDR2 YNNKEL (reference sequence). The CDR3, as DNA: TGTGCCAGCAGCTTGGGGGACAGGGGGCAATACGAGCAGTACTTC. This gives the protein CASSLGDRGQYEQYF.

The J gene is TRBJ2-5, the V gene TRBV10-3; 8 nucleotides agree with TRBD2. This CDR3 is 13 amino acids long. The germline V gene encodes CDR1 ENHRY and CDR2 SYGVKD. Trimming cost V 4 bases and J 3 bases; bases outside gene matches: 1. The DNA of the CDR3 is TGTGCCATCAGTGGGGGACTAGAAGAGACCCAGTACTTC. It translates to CAISGGLEETQYF.

For this clone: This same CDR3 is encoded by further DNA sequences in the sample. Written as DNA, the CDR3 is TGTGCCAGCAGCTCCGGACTAGCGGGCTACAATGAGCAGTTCTTC. It yields the protein CASSSGLAGYNEQFF. This chain links TRBV7-8 with TRBJ2-1; 11 bases are a match to TRBD2. J gave up 3 bases and V 4 bases, and 2 bases lay outside the gene matches. CDR3 length: 15 residues. Germline loops: CDR1 SGHVS, CDR2 FQNEAQ.

This chain's CDR3 is CASKRANTEAFF. Written as DNA, the CDR3 is TGTGCCAGCAAGAGGGCTAACACTGAAGCTTTCTTT. This chain links TRBV6-5 with TRBJ1-1; D unresolved. V lost 7 bases, J lost 2 bases, and 8 bases lay in between. The CDR3 has 12 residues. The germline CDR1 and CDR2 sequences are MNHEY and SVGAGI.

This rearrangement joins TRBV7-9 to TRBJ1-1; no firm D call. Germline loops: CDR1 SEHNR, CDR2 FQNEAQ (reference sequence). The CDR3 has 13 residues. The ends were cut back, 4 bases at V and 1 base at J, with 7 bases in the middle. In DNA form, the CDR3 reads TGTGCCAGCAGCTACGACGGGAACACTGAAGCTTTCTTT. This sequence encodes CASSYDGNTEAFF.

CDR3 DNA sequence: TGTGCCTGGAGTGTCCCAGTTATGTCCTACAATGAGCAGTTCTTC. Translation: CAWSVPVMSYNEQFF. This sequence joins TRBV30 and TRBJ2-1; no clear D. Germline V gives CDR1 GTSNPN, CDR2 SVGIG (reference sequence). V lost 0 bases and J lost 1, with 10 bases in between. The CDR3 spans 15 residues.

This chain uses TRBV30 with TRBJ1-1; D is ambiguous. V was shortened by 2 bases and J by 6 bases, with 16 bases between the two germline ends. The CDR3 totals 14 residues. CDR1 is GTSNPN, CDR2 SVGIG, per germline (reference sequence). The CDR3 region is CAWSKPTPTSEAFF. CDR3 sequence (DNA): TGTGCCTGGAGTAAACCCACGCCGACCTCTGAAGCTTTCTTT.

In this sample, this clone turned up once. The CDR3 DNA sequence: TGTGCCAGTCGGGACAAGCAAATTTACGAGCAGTACTTC. It specifies CASRDKQIYEQYF. This chain joins TRBV27 and TRBJ2-7, with D possibly TRBD1 on 6 matching bases. The V gene lost 9 bases and the J gene lost 4 bases, with 16 bases spanning the gap. Per germline, CDR1 MNHEY and CDR2 SMNVEV (reference sequence). The CDR3 runs 13 residues.

This clone was seen a handful of times. The CDR3 region is CASILGFDTEAFF. As DNA, the CDR3 is TGTGCCAGCATCCTAGGGTTCGACACTGAAGCTTTCTTT. The rearrangement links TRBV6-5 to TRBJ1-1; D gene uncertain. The CDR3 extends over 13 amino acids. Germline values: CDR1 MNHEY, CDR2 SVGAGI. Trimming cost V 7 bases and J 3 bases, with 12 bases left between them.

This chain joins TRBV14 and TRBJ2-1; TRBD1 matches 7 bases. V lost 2 bases and J lost 9; bases outside the gene matches: 13. The CDR3 is made up of 16 amino acids. Germline assignment: CDR1 SGHDN and CDR2 FVKESK. CDR3 region: CASSQRLGRGSGEQFF. The CDR3 coding sequence is TGTGCCAGCAGCCAACGTCTAGGCAGGGGGTCGGGTGAGCAGTTCTTC. Complete variable domain (other parts from reference TRBV14 and TRBJ2-1): EAGVTQFPSHSVIEKGQTVTLRCDPISGHDNLYWYRRVMGKEIKFLLHFVKESKQDESGMPNNRFLAERTGGTYSTLKVQPAELEDSGVYFCASSQRLGRGSGEQFFGPGTRLTVL.

The chain combines TRBV7-2 with TRBJ2-7; D may correspond to TRBD1 or TRBD2 (5 bases each). V was shortened by 5 bases and J by 5 bases, with 16 bases between the two germline ends. Germline loops: CDR1 SGHTA, CDR2 FQGNSA. The CDR3 sequence is 14 residues long. The CDR3 coding sequence is TGTGCCAGCAGCCCCTCGGGACGCAGCCACGAGCAGTACTTC. Its protein product is CASSPSGRSHEQYF.

For this clone: A junction boundary mismatches the germline segment, possibly from a read error. This chain uses TRBV12-5 with TRBJ2-7, with 7 bases identical to TRBD2. CDR3 length: 15 amino acids. Germline V lookup: CDR1 LGHNT, CDR2 FRNRAP. CDR3 amino acids: CASALGGSNDYEQYF. DNA for the CDR3: TGTGCTAGTGCTTTGGGAGGGTCCAATGACTACGAGCAGTACTTC. Looking up the rest from reference TRBV12-5 and TRBJ2-7 gives the full variable domain: DARVTQTPRHKVTEMGQEVTMRCQPILGHNTVFWYRQTMMQGLELLAYFRNRAPLDDSGMPKDRFSAEMPDATLATLKIQPSEPRDSAVYFCASALGGSNDYEQYFGPGTRLTVT.

This clone has more than one count but fewer than ten. The gene calls are TRBV6-4 and TRBJ1-1, with D possibly TRBD1 on 6 matching bases. This CDR3 has 14 residues. Germline CDR1 MRHNA, CDR2 SNTAGT. The germline V and J ends were trimmed by 0 bases and 11 bases, with 16 bases remaining between them. This chain's CDR3 is CASSDSVGGPGAFF. CDR3 coding DNA: TGTGCCAGCAGTGACTCGGTGGGGGGCCCGGGGGCTTTCTTT.

This rearrangement joins TRBV11-2 to TRBJ1-1, with a tentative D call TRBD1 (6 bases). CDR3 length: 15 amino acids. Germline V gives CDR1 SGHAT, CDR2 FQNNGV. V lost 7 bases and J 6 bases, leaving 21 bases between the germline ends. The CDR3 DNA reads as TGTGCCAGCATCAAAATGGTGTGGGGGGCCGCTGAAGCTTTCTTT. It encodes CASIKMVWGAAEAFF.

The CDR3 region has the DNA TGTGCCAGCAGCTTATTCGAGGTCGGGTACGGCTACACCTTC. Translating it yields CASSLFEVGYGYTF. The chain has TRBV7-9 and TRBJ1-2; D unclear. Germline lookup yields CDR1 SEHNR and CDR2 FQNEAQ (reference sequence). V gave up 2 bases and J gave up 8 bases, with 15 bases separating them. This CDR3 is 14 amino acids long.

V is TRBV6-2 or TRBV6-3 and J is TRBJ2-7; D is ambiguous. This CDR3 spans 13 amino acids. Germline lookup yields CDR1 MNHEY and CDR2 SVGEGT. Deletions cut 6 bases from V and 7 bases from J, with 16 bases between. The CDR3 region is CASSRTFPREQYF. As DNA, the CDR3 is TGTGCCAGCAGCCGGACCTTTCCCCGTGAGCAGTACTTC.

V and J are TRBV28 and TRBJ1-1; 11 positions agree with TRBD1. Germline loops: CDR1 MDHEN, CDR2 SYDVKM. There are 14 residues in the CDR3. V lost 6 bases, J lost 5 bases, and 5 bases stayed unmatched. Here the CDR3 reads CASRPGQGGTEAFF. Here the CDR3 DNA reads TGTGCCAGCAGGCCGGGACAGGGGGGGACTGAAGCTTTCTTT.

The chain is built from TRBV9 and TRBJ1-4, with 11 bases lining up with TRBD1. CDR1 and CDR2 (germline): SGDLS, YYNGEE. With V trimmed by 1 base and J by 5 bases, 4 bases remained unmatched. There are 16 residues in the CDR3. The CDR3 sequence: CASSVRTGGFNEKLFF. CDR3 DNA: TGTGCCAGCAGCGTACGGACAGGGGGCTTCAATGAAAAACTGTTTTTT. Looking up the rest from reference TRBV9 and TRBJ1-4 gives the full variable domain: DSGVTQTPKHLITATGQRVTLRCSPRSGDLSVYWYQQSLDQGLQFLIQYYNGEERAKGNILERFSAQQFPDLHSELNLSSLELGDSALYFCASSVRTGGFNEKLFFGSGTQLSVL.

This chain joins TRBV5-6 and TRBJ1-3; D not resolved. Trimming pared 1 base from V and 3 bases from J, leaving 11 bases between. Germline V gene data show CDR1 as SGHDT and CDR2 as YYEEEE. The CDR3 is 15 amino acids. The CDR3 coding sequence is TGTGCCAGCAGCTTGAGTCGCAGGATTGGAAACACCATATATTTT. It specifies CASSLSRRIGNTIYF.

This chain connects TRBV7-2 to TRBJ1-5; 8 bases map to TRBD1. V lost 5 bases, J lost 5 bases, and 8 bases stayed unmatched. The length of the CDR3 is 15 residues. Germline V gene lookup returns CDR1 SGHTA and CDR2 FQGNSA. The CDR3: CASSVYTGGYQPQHF. Written as DNA, the CDR3 is TGTGCCAGCAGCGTATACACAGGGGGATATCAGCCCCAGCATTTT.

CDR3 sequence: CASSLGLGEQYF. DNA of the CDR3: TGTGCCAGCAGCTTGGGCTTGGGCGAGCAGTACTTC. This chain links TRBV5-8 with TRBJ2-7; D is undetermined. Deletions cut 0 bases from V and 6 bases from J, with 7 bases between. Per the germline V gene, CDR1 is SGHTS and CDR2 is YDEGEE. The CDR3 consists of 12 residues.